Below, 3 T cell receptor beta chains from the same sample are listed, as sequenced in a study of post-analysis software for immune sequencing data. Study observations and caveats: Patients carried several TRBV segments more frequently than controls did, and TRBV5-6, TRBV5-1 and TRBV20-1 were among them.

Their target antigens are unknown. Unique molecular identifiers had been added to the TCR beta cDNA libraries. TCRdb itself ran the PCR reads through MiXCR, one entry per CDR3 protein. In the table there are about 620,000 distinct CDR3 sequences, about 40% of which are singletons. Input material: blood. These receptors were taken from a girl aged 5-17 years with multiple sclerosis.

The CDR3 sequence is CASSLGVQFETEAFF. The CDR3 DNA reads as TGTGCCAGCAGTTTAGGGGTACAGTTCGAAACTGAAGCTTTCTTT. The V gene is TRBV27, the J gene TRBJ1-1; D not resolved. V shed 2 bases and J shed 5 bases, with 15 bases lying between them. Germline V CDR1 and CDR2: MNHEY, SMNVEV (reference sequence). The CDR3 has 15 residues.

Notes on this clonotype: The junction and the germline gene differ at one end; a read error may be behind it. V is TRBV5-1 and J is TRBJ2-1; 11 bases match TRBD2. Germline assignment: CDR1 SGHRS and CDR2 YFSETQ. The CDR3 loop spans 17 amino acids. The chain's CDR3 is CASSLDLAGGSYNEQFF. CDR3 nucleotides: TGCGCCAGCAGCTTGGATCTAGCGGGAGGTTCCTACAATGAGCAGTTCTTT.

The chain uses TRBV10-1 and TRBJ2-1, with 12 nucleotides matching TRBD2. The CDR3 sequence is 17 residues long. Germline CDR1 is WNHNN and CDR2 is SYGVQD (reference sequence). V dropped 3 bases and J dropped 7; count of bases not matched to a gene: 10. The CDR3 protein is CASSDPLAGGPGNEQFF. Written as DNA, the CDR3 is TGCGCCAGCAGTGACCCTCTAGCGGGAGGGCCGGGGAATGAGCAGTTCTTC.